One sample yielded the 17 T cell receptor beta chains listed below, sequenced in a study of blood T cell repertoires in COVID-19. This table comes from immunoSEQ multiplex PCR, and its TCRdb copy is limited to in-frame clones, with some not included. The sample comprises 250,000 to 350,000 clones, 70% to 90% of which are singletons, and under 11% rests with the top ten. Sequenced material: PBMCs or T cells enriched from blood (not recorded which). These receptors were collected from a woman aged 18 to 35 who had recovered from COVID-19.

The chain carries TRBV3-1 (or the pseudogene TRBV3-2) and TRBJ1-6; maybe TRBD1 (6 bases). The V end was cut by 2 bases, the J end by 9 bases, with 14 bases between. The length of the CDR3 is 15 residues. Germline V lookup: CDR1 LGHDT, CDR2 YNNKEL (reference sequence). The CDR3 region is CASSQSQGMGSPLHF. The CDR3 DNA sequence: TGTGCCAGCAGCCAAAGTCAGGGGATGGGTTCACCCCTCCACTTT.

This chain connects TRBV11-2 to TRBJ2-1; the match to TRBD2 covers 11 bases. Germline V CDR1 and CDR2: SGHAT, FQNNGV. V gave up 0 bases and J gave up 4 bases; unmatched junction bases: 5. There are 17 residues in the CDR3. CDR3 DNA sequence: TGTGCCAGCAGCTTAGATCTGACTAGCGGGGTTTACAATGAGCAGTTCTTC. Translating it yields CASSLDLTSGVYNEQFF.

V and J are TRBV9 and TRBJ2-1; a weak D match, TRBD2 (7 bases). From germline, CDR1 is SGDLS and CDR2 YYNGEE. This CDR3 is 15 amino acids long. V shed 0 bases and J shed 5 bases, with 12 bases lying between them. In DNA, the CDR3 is TGTGCCAGCAGCGTAGTAGGGGGGGATAACAATGAGCAGTTCTTC. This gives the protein CASSVVGGDNNEQFF. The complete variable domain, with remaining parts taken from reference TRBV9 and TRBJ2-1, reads DSGVTQTPKHLITATGQRVTLRCSPRSGDLSVYWYQQSLDQGLQFLIQYYNGEERAKGNILERFSAQQFPDLHSELNLSSLELGDSALYFCASSVVGGDNNEQFFGPGTRLTVL.

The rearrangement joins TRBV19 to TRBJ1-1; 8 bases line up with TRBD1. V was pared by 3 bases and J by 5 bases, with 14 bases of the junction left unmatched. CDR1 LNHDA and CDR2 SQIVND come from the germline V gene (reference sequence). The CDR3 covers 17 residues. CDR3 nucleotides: TGTGCCAGTAGTATGATTCGAGGGGCAGGGGGCTTGACTGAAGCTTTCTTT. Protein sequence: CASSMIRGAGGLTEAFF.

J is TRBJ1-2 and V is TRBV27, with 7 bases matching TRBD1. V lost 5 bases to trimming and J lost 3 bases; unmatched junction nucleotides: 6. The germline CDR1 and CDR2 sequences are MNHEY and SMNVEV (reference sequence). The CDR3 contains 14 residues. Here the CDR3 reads CASSHRDRDYGYTF. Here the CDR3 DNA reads TGTGCCAGCAGTCACCGAGACAGGGACTATGGCTACACCTTC.

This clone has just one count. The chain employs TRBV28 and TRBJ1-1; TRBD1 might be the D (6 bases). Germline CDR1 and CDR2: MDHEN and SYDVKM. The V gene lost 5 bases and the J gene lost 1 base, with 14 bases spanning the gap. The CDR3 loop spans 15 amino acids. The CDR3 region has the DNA TGTGCCAGCAGTCTCCAGGGGTTACGGAACACTGAAGCTTTCTTT. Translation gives CASSLQGLRNTEAFF.

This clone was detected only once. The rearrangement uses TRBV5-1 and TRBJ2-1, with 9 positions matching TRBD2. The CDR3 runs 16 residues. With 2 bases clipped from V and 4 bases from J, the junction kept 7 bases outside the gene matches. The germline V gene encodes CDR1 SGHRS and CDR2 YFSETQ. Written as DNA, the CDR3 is TGCGCCAGCAGCTTCAGCGGGGGGACGGTTTACAATGAGCAGTTCTTC. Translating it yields CASSFSGGTVYNEQFF.

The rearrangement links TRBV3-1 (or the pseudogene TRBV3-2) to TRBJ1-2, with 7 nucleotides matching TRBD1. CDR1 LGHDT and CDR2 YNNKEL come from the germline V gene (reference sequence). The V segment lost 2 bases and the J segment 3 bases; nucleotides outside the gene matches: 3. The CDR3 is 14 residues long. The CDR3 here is CASSQHDRDYGYTF. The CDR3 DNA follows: TGTGCCAGCAGCCAACATGACAGGGACTATGGCTACACCTTC.

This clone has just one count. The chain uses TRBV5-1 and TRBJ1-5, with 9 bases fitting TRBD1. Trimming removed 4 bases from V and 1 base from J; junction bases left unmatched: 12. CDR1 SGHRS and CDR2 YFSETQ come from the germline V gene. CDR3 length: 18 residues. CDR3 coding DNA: TGCGCCAGCAGCCCTACCCCGACCGGGACAGGGAGCAATCAGCCCCAGCATTTT. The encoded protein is CASSPTPTGTGSNQPQHF.

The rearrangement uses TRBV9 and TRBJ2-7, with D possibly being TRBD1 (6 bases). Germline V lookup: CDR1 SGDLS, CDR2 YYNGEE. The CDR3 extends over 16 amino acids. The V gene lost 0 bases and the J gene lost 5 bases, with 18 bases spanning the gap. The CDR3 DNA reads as TGTGCCAGCAGCGTAGAAGGTTCAGGGGTCCCCGACGAGCAGTACTTC. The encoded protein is CASSVEGSGVPDEQYF.

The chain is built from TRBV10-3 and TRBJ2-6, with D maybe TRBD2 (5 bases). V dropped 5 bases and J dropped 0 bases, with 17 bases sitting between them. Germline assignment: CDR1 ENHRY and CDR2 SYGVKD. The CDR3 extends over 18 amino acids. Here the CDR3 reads CAISHYRELGSGANVLTF. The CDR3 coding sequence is TGTGCCATCAGTCACTACCGGGAACTGGGCTCTGGGGCCAACGTCCTGACTTTC.

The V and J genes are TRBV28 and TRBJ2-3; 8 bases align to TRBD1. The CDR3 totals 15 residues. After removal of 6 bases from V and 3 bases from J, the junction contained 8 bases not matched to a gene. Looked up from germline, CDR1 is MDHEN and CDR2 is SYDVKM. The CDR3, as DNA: TGTGCCAGCAGACCCCAGGGGGCGCATACAGATACGCAGTATTTT. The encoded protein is CASRPQGAHTDTQYF.

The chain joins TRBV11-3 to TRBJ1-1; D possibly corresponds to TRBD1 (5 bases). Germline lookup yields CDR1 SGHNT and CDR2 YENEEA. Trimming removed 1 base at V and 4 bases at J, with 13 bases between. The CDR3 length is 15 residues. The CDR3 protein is CASSLVKGLGTEAFF. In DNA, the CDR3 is TGTGCCAGCAGCTTAGTTAAGGGGCTAGGCACTGAAGCTTTCTTT.

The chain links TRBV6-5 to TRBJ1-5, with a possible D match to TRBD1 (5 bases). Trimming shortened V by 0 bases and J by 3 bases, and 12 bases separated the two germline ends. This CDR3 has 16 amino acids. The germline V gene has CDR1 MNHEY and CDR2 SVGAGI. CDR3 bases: TGTGCCAGCAGTTACTCGGGGCCAGGGAACAATCAGCCCCAGCATTTT. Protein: CASSYSGPGNNQPQHF.

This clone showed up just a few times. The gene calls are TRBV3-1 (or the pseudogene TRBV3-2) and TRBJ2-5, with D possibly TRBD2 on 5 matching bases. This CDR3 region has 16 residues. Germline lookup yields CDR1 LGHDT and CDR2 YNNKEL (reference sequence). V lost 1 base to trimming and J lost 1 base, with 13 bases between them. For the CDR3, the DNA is TGTGCCAGCAGCCAAGGATCCGGGATCGCCCAAGAGACCCAGTACTTC. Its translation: CASSQGSGIAQETQYF.

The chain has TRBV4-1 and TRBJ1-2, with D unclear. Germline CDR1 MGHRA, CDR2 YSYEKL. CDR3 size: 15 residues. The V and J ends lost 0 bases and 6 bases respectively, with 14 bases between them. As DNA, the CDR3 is TGCGCCAGCAGCCAAGATTCTCCAGGCCTGGATGGCTACACCTTC. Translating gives CASSQDSPGLDGYTF.

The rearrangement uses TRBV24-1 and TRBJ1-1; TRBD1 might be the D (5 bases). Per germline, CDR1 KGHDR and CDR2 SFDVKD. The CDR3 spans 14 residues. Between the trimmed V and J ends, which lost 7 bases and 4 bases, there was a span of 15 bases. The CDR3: CATSTSRGATEAFF. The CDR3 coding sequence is TGTGCCACCAGCACGTCCCGCGGGGCCACTGAAGCTTTCTTT.